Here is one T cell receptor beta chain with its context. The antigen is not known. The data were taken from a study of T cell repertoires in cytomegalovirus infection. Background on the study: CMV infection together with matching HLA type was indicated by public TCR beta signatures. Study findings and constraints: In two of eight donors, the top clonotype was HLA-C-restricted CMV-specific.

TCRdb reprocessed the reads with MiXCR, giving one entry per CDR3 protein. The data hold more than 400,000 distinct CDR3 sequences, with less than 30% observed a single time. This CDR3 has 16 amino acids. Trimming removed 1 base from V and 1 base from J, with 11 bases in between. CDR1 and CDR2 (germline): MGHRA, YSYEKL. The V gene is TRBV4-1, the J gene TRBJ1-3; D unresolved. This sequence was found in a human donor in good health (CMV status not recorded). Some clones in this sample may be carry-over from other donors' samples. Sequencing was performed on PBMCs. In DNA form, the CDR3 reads TGCGCCAGCAGCCAAGGCCATGGACCATCTGGAAACACCATATATTTT. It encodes CASSQGHGPSGNTIYF.